The rows below give T cell receptor beta chains drawn from one sample of a study of shared clonotypes between healthy human individuals. TCRdb's table, derived via immunoSEQ multiplex PCR, lists solely in-frame clones and lacks some. The top ten clones hold more than 0.35% of a sample with about 2.4 million clones, 80% to 95% of them seen once. The sequenced sample was naive CD4+ T cells from PBMCs. The receptors shown here come from a man between 18 and 35 years old in good health. Some clones in this sample may be carry-over from other donors' samples. The CDR3 runs from the conserved cysteine through the conserved F or W. The order of the fields is V gene, J gene, D gene, CDR3 protein, CDR3 DNA. D genes are given only for firm matches.

V: TRBV18; J: TRBJ2-7; D: TRBD1; CDR3: CASSGARQGGEQYF; DNA: TGTGCCAGCTCAGGCGCCCGACAGGGCGGCGAGCAGTACTTC
V: TRBV2; J: TRBJ2-7; D: TRBD2; CDR3: CASSRLATDEQYF; DNA: TGTGCCAGCAGTCGACTAGCTACGGACGAGCAGTACTTC
V: TRBV5-1; J: TRBJ2-3; D: .; CDR3: CASNSLIPSSPDTQYF; DNA: TGCGCCAGCAACAGCCTCATTCCTAGTTCTCCAGATACGCAGTATTTT
V: TRBV7-3; J: TRBJ2-2; D: .; CDR3: CASSSTGPQGPGELFF; DNA: TGTGCCAGCAGCTCGACCGGCCCACAGGGACCAGGGGAGCTGTTTTTT
V: TRBV19; J: TRBJ1-4; D: TRBD1; CDR3: CASSHDRVANEKLFF; DNA: TGTGCCAGTTCACACGACAGGGTTGCTAATGAAAAACTGTTTTTT
V: TRBV5-1; J: TRBJ2-1; D: .; CDR3: CASSLGVLGYNEQFF; DNA: TGCGCCAGCAGCTTGGGGGTCCTGGGGTACAATGAGCAGTTCTTC
V: TRBV7-7; J: TRBJ2-1; D: TRBD2; CDR3: CASSLLGSGSDEQFF; DNA: TGTGCCAGCAGCTTATTAGGTAGCGGGAGTGATGAGCAGTTCTTC
V: TRBV5-4; J: TRBJ1-1; D: .; CDR3: CASSLAETGNTEAFF; DNA: TGTGCCAGCAGCTTGGCAGAGACAGGGAACACTGAAGCTTTCTTT
V: TRBV7-8; J: TRBJ2-3; D: .; CDR3: CASSWGGTGTDTQYF; DNA: TGTGCCAGCAGCTGGGGGGGGACAGGCACAGATACGCAGTATTTT
V: TRBV9; J: TRBJ2-1; D: .; CDR3: CASSVGAISSYNEQFF; DNA: TGTGCCAGCAGCGTAGGTGCTATAAGCTCCTACAATGAGCAGTTCTTC
V: TRBV19; J: TRBJ1-1; D: .; CDR3: CASSPRVGGTEAFF; DNA: TGTGCCAGTAGTCCGCGGGTGGGGGGGACTGAAGCTTTCTTT
V: TRBV5-1; J: TRBJ2-1; D: TRBD2; CDR3: CASAREGDEQFF; DNA: TGCGCCAGTGCCAGGGAGGGCGATGAGCAGTTCTTC
V: TRBV11-2; J: TRBJ2-7; D: .; CDR3: CASSLRGEQYF; DNA: TGTGCCAGCAGCCTGAGGGGCGAGCAGTACTTC
V: TRBV4-1; J: TRBJ2-1; D: .; CDR3: CASSQVRQGYNEQFF; DNA: TGCGCCAGCAGCCAAGTGAGGCAGGGCTACAATGAGCAGTTCTTC
V: TRBV6-7; J: TRBJ1-5; D: TRBD1; CDR3: CASETGADQPQHF; DNA: TGTGCCAGTGAGACAGGGGCCGATCAGCCCCAGCATTTT
V: TRBV30; J: TRBJ1-6; D: .; CDR3: CAWAIGGRSPLHF; DNA: TGTGCCTGGGCGATTGGGGGCCGGTCACCCCTCCACTTT
V: TRBV5-1; J: TRBJ2-3; D: .; CDR3: CASSLRTDTQYF; DNA: TGCGCCAGCAGCCTCCGGACAGATACGCAGTATTTT
V: TRBV4-3; J: TRBJ1-2; D: .; CDR3: CASSQDVAAVNYGYTF; DNA: TGCGCCAGCAGCCAAGATGTCGCAGCAGTTAACTATGGCTACACCTTC
V: TRBV28; J: TRBJ1-2; D: .; CDR3: CASSPGPNYGYTF; DNA: TGTGCCAGCAGCCCCGGGCCTAACTATGGCTACACCTTC
V: TRBV2; J: TRBJ1-4; D: .; CDR3: CASVLGGATNEKLFF; DNA: TGTGCCAGTGTATTAGGAGGTGCAACTAATGAAAAACTGTTTTTT
V: TRBV13; J: TRBJ2-1; D: TRBD2; CDR3: CASSYRGVADVDEQFF; DNA: TGTGCCAGCAGCTACCGGGGGGTAGCTGACGTGGATGAGCAGTTCTTC